Each of the 2 T cell receptor beta chains below was sequenced from the same sample in a study of blood T cell repertoires in COVID-19. Measured with immunoSEQ multiplex PCR; TCRdb has only the in-frame clones, and not every one. The table includes 200,000 to 250,000 clones, about 90% detected once. Sequencing was carried out using peripheral blood. All receptors come from a woman in her sixties with acute or convalescent COVID-19.

This sequence joins TRBV4-2 and TRBJ1-1; no definite D call. Between the trimmed V and J ends, which lost 1 base and 6 bases, there was a span of 12 bases. The CDR3 consists of 14 residues. Germline CDR1 reads LGHNA; CDR2 reads YNFKEQ. The DNA of the CDR3 is TGTGCCAGCAGCCAAGCCCCAGGATCCGCTGAAGCTTTCTTT. It encodes CASSQAPGSAEAFF.

This chain connects TRBV28 to TRBJ1-5, with TRBD1 as a possible D gene (5 bases). Trimming pared 1 base from V and 10 bases from J, leaving 8 bases between. This CDR3 region has 12 residues. CDR1 is MDHEN and CDR2 is SYDVKM in the germline V gene. In DNA, the CDR3 is TGTGCCAGCAGTTTATCAGGGAATCCCCAGCATTTT. It yields the protein CASSLSGNPQHF.